The 23 T cell receptor beta chains reported below all come from one sample, sequenced in a study of beta chain features in type 1 diabetes. For these receptors, no antigen is known. Expressed TCRB transcripts were sequenced, since all the RNA that had been isolated was reverse transcribed. The table came from immunoSEQ multiplex PCR; TCRdb's copy has only in-frame clones and leaves some out. The repertoire holds 300,000 or so clones, with roughly an eighth as singletons. Study outcomes and limitations: Shortening of TCRB CDR3s, moderate but significant, appeared in all four CD4+ subsets of Type 1 diabetes patients.

The sequencing input was naive CD4+ T cells from blood. These receptors were obtained from a man aged 30 to 45 with type 1 diabetes.

This clone was detected a few times. The rearrangement links TRBV6-5 to TRBJ1-4; D is ambiguous. V shed 0 bases and J shed 10 bases, with 9 bases lying between them. The V gene's germline CDR1 is MNHEY and CDR2 SVGAGI. This CDR3 comprises 13 residues. For the CDR3, the DNA is TGTGCCAGCAGTTACTCCGAACGGGGAAAACTGTTTTTT. Residues: CASSYSERGKLFF.

Only a few counts were recorded for this clone. This chain joins TRBV6-5 and TRBJ2-5, with 7 bases fitting TRBD1. The DNA end is more similar to TRBJ2-7, so the J call may be wrong. The CDR3 runs 14 residues. The germline V gene encodes CDR1 MNHEY and CDR2 SVGAGI. In DNA, the CDR3 is TGTGCCAGCAGTTACTCGACAGGGACCTACGAGCAGTACTTC. Amino acids: CASSYSTGTYEQYF.

The chain couples TRBV18 to TRBJ1-2, with D perhaps TRBD1 (5 bases). Looked up from germline, CDR1 is KGHSH and CDR2 is LQKENI. The CDR3 has 13 residues. V was trimmed by 2 bases and J by 10 bases, leaving 14 bases between them. As DNA, the CDR3 is TGTGCCAGCTCACCAAGCAGGGTGGATGCCTACACCTTC. This sequence encodes CASSPSRVDAYTF. The full variable domain, its missing parts supplied by reference TRBV18 and TRBJ1-2, is NAGVMQNPRHLVRRRGQEARLRCSPMKGHSHVYWYRQLPEEGLKFMVYLQKENIIDESGMPKERFSAEFPKEGPSILRIQQVVRGDSAAYFCASSPSRVDAYTFGSGTRLTVV.

The chain couples TRBV6-1 to TRBJ2-5; 7 nucleotides line up with TRBD1. Germline V lookup: CDR1 MNHNS, CDR2 SASEGT. The junction had 9 bases not matched to a gene; V was cut back by 6 bases and J by 5 bases. The CDR3 spans 14 residues. CDR3 protein: CASSRGISWETQYF. The CDR3 bases are TGTGCCAGCAGCAGGGGGATAAGCTGGGAGACCCAGTACTTC.

This clone was counted between two and nine times. The chain recombines TRBV29-1 with TRBJ2-1; 8 bases line up with TRBD2. The CDR3 runs to 11 residues. Germline values: CDR1 SQVTM, CDR2 ANQGSEA. V shed 7 bases and J 4 bases; nucleotides not matched to a gene: 0. In nucleotides, the CDR3 is TGCAGCGGCGGGAGGTACAATGAGCAGTTCTTC. It translates to CSGGRYNEQFF.

The chain joins TRBV18 to TRBJ2-7; TRBD2 agrees at 10 bases. Looked up from germline, CDR1 is KGHSH and CDR2 is LQKENI. The CDR3 is made up of 15 amino acids. V gave up 2 bases and J gave up 4 bases; unmatched junction bases: 5. The CDR3 DNA reads TGTGCCAGCTCACCAACTAGCGGGATCCTTTACGAGCAGTACTTC. Translating it yields CASSPTSGILYEQYF. The complete variable domain, with remaining parts taken from reference TRBV18 and TRBJ2-7, reads NAGVMQNPRHLVRRRGQEARLRCSPMKGHSHVYWYRQLPEEGLKFMVYLQKENIIDESGMPKERFSAEFPKEGPSILRIQQVVRGDSAAYFCASSPTSGILYEQYFGPGTRLTVT.

Comments on this clone: Within the sample, other DNA sequences also encode this same CDR3. DNA for the CDR3: TGCGCCAGCAGCCCCGGACTAGCGGATTACAATGAGCAGTTCTTC. Residues: CASSPGLADYNEQFF. The rearrangement links TRBV5-1 to TRBJ2-1, with TRBD2 matching over 10 bases. Per germline, CDR1 SGHRS and CDR2 YFSETQ. J lost 4 bases, V lost 4 bases, and 5 bases had no gene match. CDR3 length equals 15 residues.

This clone showed up just a few times. The V and J genes are TRBV9 and TRBJ1-1; D perhaps matches TRBD1 (6 bases). CDR1 and CDR2 (germline): SGDLS, YYNGEE. This CDR3 region has 11 residues. V was clipped by 7 bases and J by 4 bases, with 8 bases between them. The CDR3, as DNA: TGTGCCAGCGGGACAACCACTGAAGCTTTCTTT. Amino acid sequence: CASGTTTEAFF. Full variable domain (outside the CDR3, taken from reference TRBV9 and TRBJ1-1): DSGVTQTPKHLITATGQRVTLRCSPRSGDLSVYWYQQSLDQGLQFLIQYYNGEERAKGNILERFSAQQFPDLHSELNLSSLELGDSALYFCASGTTTEAFFGQGTRLTVV.

This clone came up a few times. The V and J genes are TRBV7-3 and TRBJ2-1; TRBD2 aligns across 8 bases. In germline, CDR1 is SGHTA, CDR2 FQGTGA. J was trimmed by 5 bases and V by 5 bases; bases with no gene match: 14. The CDR3 has 17 residues. CDR3 region: CASSNKGGGRLDNEQFF. CDR3 nucleotides: TGTGCCAGCAGCAACAAGGGAGGCGGGAGGCTCGACAATGAGCAGTTCTTC.

This clone was recorded a few times. The J gene is TRBJ2-3, the V gene TRBV28; 14 bases line up with TRBD2. Per germline, CDR1 MDHEN and CDR2 SYDVKM. Trimming removed 6 bases from V and 2 bases from J; junction bases left unmatched: 7. CDR3 length equals 17 residues. Here the CDR3 reads CASSLGLAGVVTDTQYF. The CDR3 DNA reads as TGTGCCAGCAGCTTGGGACTAGCGGGAGTCGTCACAGATACGCAGTATTTT.

The chain carries TRBV5-1 and TRBJ2-7, with D maybe TRBD2 (5 bases). Germline V gene sequence: CDR1 SGHRS, CDR2 YFSETQ. Trimming cost V 5 bases and J 2 bases, with 17 bases left between them. CDR3 length: 15 residues. DNA for the CDR3: TGCGCCAGCAGTTATGTGGCGGGCTCGGCCTACGAGCAGTACTTC. This gives the protein CASSYVAGSAYEQYF.

This clone was found a few times. V is TRBV4-3 and J is TRBJ2-1; 8 nucleotides align to TRBD2. The CDR3 consists of 13 residues. Losses at the gene ends were 4 bases for V and 8 bases for J; bases not matched to a gene: 4. CDR1 is LGHNA and CDR2 is YSLEER in the germline V gene. CDR3 DNA sequence: TGCGCCAGCAGCCTCCTAGCGGGTGATGAGCAGTTCTTC. It encodes CASSLLAGDEQFF.

The genes are TRBV27 and TRBJ2-3; TRBD2 aligns across 8 bases. Germline trimming cut 1 base from V and 6 bases from J; bases unmatched to any gene: 9. The CDR3 is 16 residues long. Germline CDR1 MNHEY, CDR2 SMNVEV (reference sequence). The CDR3 here is CASSLYRGGVSDTQYF. CDR3 DNA: TGTGCCAGCAGTTTATACCGGGGGGGGGTGTCTGATACGCAGTATTTT.

V is TRBV19 and J is TRBJ1-5; D may be TRBD1 (6 bases). The germline CDR1 and CDR2 sequences are LNHDA and SQIVND (reference sequence). The ends were cut back, 4 bases at V and 0 bases at J, with 7 bases in the middle. This CDR3 has 14 amino acids. The CDR3 reads CASSTTGSNQPQHF. The DNA of the CDR3 is TGTGCCAGTAGTACGACAGGTAGCAATCAGCCCCAGCATTTT.

The sample holds a few counts of this clone. This chain joins TRBV9 and TRBJ2-1; 8 bases align to TRBD2. J was trimmed by 5 bases and V by 0 bases; bases with no gene match: 4. The CDR3 contains 15 residues. Per the germline V gene, CDR1 is SGDLS and CDR2 is YYNGEE. CDR3 nucleotide sequence: TGTGCCAGCAGCGTAGCTAATAGCGGGAACAATGAGCAGTTCTTC. Residues: CASSVANSGNNEQFF. The full variable domain, in which reference TRBV9 and TRBJ2-1 provide the parts outside the CDR3, is DSGVTQTPKHLITATGQRVTLRCSPRSGDLSVYWYQQSLDQGLQFLIQYYNGEERAKGNILERFSAQQFPDLHSELNLSSLELGDSALYFCASSVANSGNNEQFFGPGTRLTVL.

J is TRBJ1-5 and V is TRBV19; D gene ambiguous. CDR1 is LNHDA and CDR2 is SQIVND in the germline V gene (reference sequence). The CDR3 contains 12 residues. The V end lost 4 bases, the J end lost 7 bases, and 8 bases lay between the germline ends. CDR3 region: CASSTGGQPQHF. In DNA form, the CDR3 reads TGTGCCAGTAGTACAGGTGGGCAGCCCCAGCATTTT.

This clone has only a few counts. The chain links TRBV19 to TRBJ2-2, with 7 bases identical to TRBD1. Germline CDR1 LNHDA, CDR2 SQIVND (reference sequence). The V gene end was trimmed by 4 bases and the J gene end by 5 bases; junction bases not matched to a gene: 4. This CDR3 has 14 amino acids. The CDR3 sequence is CASSNRGLTGELFF. The CDR3 nucleotides read TGTGCCAGTAGTAACAGGGGATTGACCGGGGAGCTGTTTTTT.

The rearrangement links TRBV28 to TRBJ2-7, with D possibly matching TRBD2 (6 bases). Germline V gives CDR1 MDHEN, CDR2 SYDVKM. Trimming removed 6 bases from V and 1 base from J, with 22 bases in between. CDR3 length: 17 residues. The CDR3 loop is CASSGAARLGYSYEQYF. CDR3 nucleotide sequence: TGTGCCAGCAGCGGGGCGGCAAGACTAGGGTATTCCTACGAGCAGTACTTC.

There are a few counts of this clone. This sequence joins TRBV29-1 and TRBJ2-1; 9 bases agree with TRBD2. Germline V CDR1 and CDR2: SQVTM, ANQGSEA. Losses at the gene ends were 6 bases for V and 3 bases for J; bases not matched to a gene: 6. The CDR3 covers 14 residues. CDR3 coding DNA: TGCAGCGTAGGGGAGACTAGCGGCTACAATGAGCAGTTCTTC. It is translated as CSVGETSGYNEQFF.

CDR3 in amino acids: CASRGLAGFTGELFF. CDR3 DNA: TGTGCCAGCAGGGGACTAGCGGGGTTTACCGGGGAGCTGTTTTTT. The chain carries TRBV7-2 and TRBJ2-2, with 13 bases aligning to TRBD2. The CDR3 totals 15 residues. Germline V CDR1 and CDR2: SGHTA, FQGNSA. Losses at the gene ends were 6 bases for V and 5 bases for J; bases not matched to a gene: 3.

Written as DNA, the CDR3 is TGTGCCAGCAGCCGGACAGAAGAGACCCAGTACTTC. Residues: CASSRTEETQYF. This sequence joins TRBV5-6 and TRBJ2-5, with TRBD1 as a possible D gene (6 bases). Per the germline V gene, CDR1 is SGHDT and CDR2 is YYEEEE. The CDR3 has 12 amino acids. The V end was cut by 4 bases, the J end by 3 bases, with 7 bases between.

This clone appeared a few times. The chain couples TRBV29-1 to TRBJ1-4; D gene uncertain. Germline V lookup: CDR1 SQVTM, CDR2 ANQGSEA. Trimming stripped 7 bases from V and 8 bases from J, with 17 bases between. The CDR3 runs 13 residues. The CDR3 DNA follows: TGCAGCGCACGCCTGGCCCCAATAGAAAAACTGTTTTTT. It specifies CSARLAPIEKLFF.

There are a few counts of this clone. The chain employs TRBV28 and TRBJ2-1; 8 bases align to TRBD2. Germline CDR1 and CDR2: MDHEN and SYDVKM. V shed 3 bases, J shed 9 bases, and the junction held 4 bases outside the gene matches. The length of the CDR3 is 13 residues. In DNA form, the CDR3 reads TGTGCCAGCAGTTTGCCCCGGGAGGGTGAGCAGTTCTTC. It specifies CASSLPREGEQFF. Looking up the rest from reference TRBV28 and TRBJ2-1 gives the full variable domain: DVKVTQSSRYLVKRTGEKVFLECVQDMDHENMFWYRQDPGLGLRLIYFSYDVKMKEKGDIPEGYSVSREKKERFSLILESASTNQTSMYLCASSLPREGEQFFGPGTRLTVL.